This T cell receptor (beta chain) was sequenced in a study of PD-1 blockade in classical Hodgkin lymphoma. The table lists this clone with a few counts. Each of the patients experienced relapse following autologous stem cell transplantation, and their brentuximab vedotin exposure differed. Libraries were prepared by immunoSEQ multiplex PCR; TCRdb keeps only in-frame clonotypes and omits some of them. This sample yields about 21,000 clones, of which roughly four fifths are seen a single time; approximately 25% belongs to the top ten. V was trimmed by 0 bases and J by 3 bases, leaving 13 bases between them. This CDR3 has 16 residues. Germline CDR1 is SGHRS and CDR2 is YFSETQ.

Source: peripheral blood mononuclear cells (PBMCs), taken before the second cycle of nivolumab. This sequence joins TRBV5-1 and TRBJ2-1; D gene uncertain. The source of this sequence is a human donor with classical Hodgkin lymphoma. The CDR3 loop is CASSLADLQYYNEQFF. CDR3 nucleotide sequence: TGCGCCAGCAGCTTGGCCGATTTACAGTACTACAATGAGCAGTTCTTC.